This TCR beta chain appears in the sequencing data of a study of control samples from healthy donors and cancer patients. In this sample, this clone turned up a few times. Method: immunoSEQ multiplex PCR; TCRdb's copy keeps in-frame clones and lacks some. The profile shows roughly 120,000 clones, 80% to 95% of them singletons. There are 16 residues in the CDR3. Germline CDR1 MNHNS, CDR2 SASEGT. Trimming removed 3 bases from V and 3 bases from J, with 18 bases in between. This chain connects TRBV6-1 to TRBJ2-7, with a tentative D call TRBD1 (6 bases). Sequenced input: blood. The origin of this receptor is a woman under 30 in good health. CDR3 sequence: CASSETGQSFYYEQYF. DNA for the CDR3: TGTGCCAGCAGTGAGACCGGACAGTCTTTCTACTACGAGCAGTACTTC.